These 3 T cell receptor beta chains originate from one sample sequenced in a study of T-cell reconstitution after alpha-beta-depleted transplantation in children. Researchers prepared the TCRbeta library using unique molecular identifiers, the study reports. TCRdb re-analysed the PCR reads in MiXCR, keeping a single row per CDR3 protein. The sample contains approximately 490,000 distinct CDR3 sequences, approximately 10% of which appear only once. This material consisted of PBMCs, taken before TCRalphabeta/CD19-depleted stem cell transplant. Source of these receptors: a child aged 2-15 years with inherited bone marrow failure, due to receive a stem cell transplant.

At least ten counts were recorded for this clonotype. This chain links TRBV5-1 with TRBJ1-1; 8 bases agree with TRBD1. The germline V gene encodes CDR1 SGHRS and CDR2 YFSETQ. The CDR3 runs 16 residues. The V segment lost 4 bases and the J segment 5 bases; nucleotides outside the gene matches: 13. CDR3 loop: CASSPSTGARGTEAFF. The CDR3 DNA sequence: TGCGCCAGCAGCCCCTCGACAGGGGCACGGGGGACTGAAGCTTTCTTT.

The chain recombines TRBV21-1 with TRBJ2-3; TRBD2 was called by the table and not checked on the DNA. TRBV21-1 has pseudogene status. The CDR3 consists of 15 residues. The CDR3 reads CASSKLAGTVDTQYF. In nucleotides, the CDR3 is TGTGCCAGCAGCAAACTAGCGGGCACGGTGGATACGCAGTATTTT.

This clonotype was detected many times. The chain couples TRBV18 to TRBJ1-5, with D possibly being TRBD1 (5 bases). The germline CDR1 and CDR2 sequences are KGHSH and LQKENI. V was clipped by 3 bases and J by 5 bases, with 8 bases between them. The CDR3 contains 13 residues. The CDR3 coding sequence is TGTGCCAGCTCACCGGAAGGGGATCAGCCCCAGCATTTT. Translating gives CASSPEGDQPQHF.